Each of the 2 T cell receptor beta chains below was sequenced from the same sample in a study of post-analysis software for immune sequencing data. Study-wide results and limits: Included in a set of roughly five TRBV segments more frequent in patients than controls were TRBV5-6, TRBV5-1 and TRBV20-1.

No antigen is known for these receptors. Tagging with unique molecular identifiers was a feature of the TCR beta cDNA libraries. TCRdb re-called the PCR reads with MiXCR, one entry per CDR3 protein. The sample yields some 450,000 distinct CDR3 sequences, over 35% seen once. Sequenced: blood. These receptors originate from a girl under 18 with multiple sclerosis.

This chain uses TRBV28 with TRBJ1-2; TRBD1 agrees at 8 bases. There are 13 residues in the CDR3. Germline V gene data show CDR1 as MDHEN and CDR2 as SYDVKM. V was clipped by 6 bases and J by 2 bases; unmatched bases: 2. The CDR3 DNA sequence: TGTGCCAGCAGGGACAGGGCAAACTATGGCTACACCTTC. Its protein product is CASRDRANYGYTF.

The genes are TRBV5-1 and TRBJ2-1, with D unclear. CDR1 is SGHRS, CDR2 YFSETQ, per germline. The CDR3 is 15 amino acids. V dropped 2 bases and J dropped 0 bases, with 9 bases sitting between them. CDR3 bases: TGCGCCAGCAGCTTTCAGGAGAGCTCCTACAATGAGCAGTTCTTC. Protein sequence: CASSFQESSYNEQFF.